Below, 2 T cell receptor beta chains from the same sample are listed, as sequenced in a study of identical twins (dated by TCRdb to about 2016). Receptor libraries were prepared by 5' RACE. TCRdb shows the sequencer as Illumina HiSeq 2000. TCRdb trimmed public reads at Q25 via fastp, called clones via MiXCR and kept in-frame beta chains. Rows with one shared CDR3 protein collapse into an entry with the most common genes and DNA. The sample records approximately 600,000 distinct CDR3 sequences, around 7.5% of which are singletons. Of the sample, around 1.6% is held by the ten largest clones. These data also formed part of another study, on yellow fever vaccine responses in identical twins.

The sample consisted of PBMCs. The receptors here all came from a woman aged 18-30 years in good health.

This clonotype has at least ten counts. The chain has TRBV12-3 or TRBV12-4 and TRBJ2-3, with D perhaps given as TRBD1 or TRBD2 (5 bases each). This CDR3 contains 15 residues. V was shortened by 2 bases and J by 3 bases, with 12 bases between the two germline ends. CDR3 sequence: CASSLRGVGTDTQYF. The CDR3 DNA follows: TGTGCCAGCAGTTTAAGAGGGGTGGGTACAGATACGCAGTATTTT.

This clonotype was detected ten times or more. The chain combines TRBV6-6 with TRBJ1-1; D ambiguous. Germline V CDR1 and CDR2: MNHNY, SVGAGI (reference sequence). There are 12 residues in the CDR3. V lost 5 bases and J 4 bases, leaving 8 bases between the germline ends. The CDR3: CASSVRSTEAFF. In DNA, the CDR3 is TGTGCCAGCAGTGTTAGGAGCACTGAAGCTTTCTTT.